This passage covers 3 T cell receptor beta chains from one sample sequenced in a study of blood T cell repertoires in COVID-19. Data came from immunoSEQ multiplex PCR; TCRdb stores just in-frame clones and leaves some out. The sample lists some 220,000 clones, approximately 80% occurring once. The sample consisted of peripheral blood. These TCRs come from a human donor in a cohort sampled during active COVID-19.

This clone was found a few times. This chain joins TRBV11-2 and TRBJ1-2; possible D gene TRBD1, 6 bases. Germline V gene data show CDR1 as SGHAT and CDR2 as FQNNGV. This CDR3 comprises 14 residues. Trimming stripped 0 bases from V and 7 bases from J, with 12 bases between. The CDR3 protein is CASSLDTGRGGYTF. The CDR3 bases are TGTGCCAGCAGCTTAGATACGGGCAGGGGTGGCTACACCTTC.

Comment on this clone: At one boundary the junction diverges from the germline segment, which might be a read error. The genes are TRBV5-1 and TRBJ1-1; TRBD1 is a possible D gene (6 bases). Germline CDR1 SGHRS, CDR2 YFSETQ. The length of the CDR3 is 15 residues. The CDR3 protein is CARSWGAGVRGEAFF. CDR3 coding DNA: TGCGCCCGCAGCTGGGGGGCGGGGGTCCGCGGGGAAGCTTTCTTT. The full variable domain, in which reference TRBV5-1 and TRBJ1-1 provide the parts outside the CDR3, is KAGVTQTPRYLIKTRGQQVTLSCSPISGHRSVSWYQQTPGQGLQFLFEYFSETQRNKGNFPGRFSGRQFSNSRSEMNVSTLELGDSALYLCARSWGAGVRGEAFFGQGTRLTVV.

CDR3 residues: CASSARIEQYF. DNA for the CDR3: TGTGCCAGCAGTGCCAGGATCGAGCAGTACTTC. The rearrangement links TRBV2 to TRBJ2-7, with no clear D. The CDR3 loop spans 11 amino acids. Germline V CDR1 and CDR2: SNHLY, FYNNEI. Trimming shortened V by 4 bases and J by 6 bases, and 7 bases separated the two germline ends.